This T cell receptor beta chain appears in the sequencing data of a study of cytomegalovirus exposure and HLA in healthy donors. Germline CDR1 is SNHLY and CDR2 is FYNNEI. V lost 4 bases, J lost 1 base, and 6 bases stayed unmatched. CDR3 length: 15 residues. The PCR was carried out with 60 Vbeta primers and 13 Jbeta primers. This table comes from immunoSEQ multiplex PCR, and its TCRdb copy is limited to in-frame clones, with some not included. The table shows around 210,000 clones, with around 77% occurring only once. Study findings and constraints: Later analysis identified a missense DCLRE1C variant that was linked to TCR beta V- and J-gene trimming. Some V segments, including TRBV6-2 and TRBV6-3, were excluded as indistinguishable. The study labeled 180 or so TCR beta chains cytomegalovirus-associated. Within an earlier analysis, most TCR beta V segments proved productive either about 90% or about 30% of the time.

On this clone itself: Its antigen remains unidentified.

The rearrangement uses TRBV2 and TRBJ2-5, with TRBD1 identical over 7 bases. Input material: PBMCs. This receptor was obtained from a young woman in good health and CMV-seronegative. This chain's CDR3 is CASSGQGMGQETQYF. CDR3 coding DNA: TGTGCCAGCAGTGGACAGGGAATGGGCCAAGAGACCCAGTACTTC.